This entry describes one T cell receptor (beta chain). Produced via immunoSEQ multiplex PCR; TCRdb's table is partial and in-frame only. The sample yields a few hundred thousand clones, roughly 86% seen once. The data belong to a study of blood T cell repertoires in COVID-19. Germline V gene sequence: CDR1 SGHTA, CDR2 FQGNSA. The CDR3 contains 16 residues. The V end was cut by 2 bases, the J end by 4 bases, with 15 bases between. The chain combines TRBV7-2 with TRBJ1-5; possible D gene TRBD1, 5 bases. The sequence derives from a human donor with acute or convalescent COVID-19. The donor label of this sample is uncertain. Sequencing used peripheral blood. The CDR3 is CASSLSSVEGNQPQHF. In DNA, the CDR3 is TGTGCCAGCAGCTTAAGTTCAGTGGAGGGGAATCAGCCCCAGCATTTT. The full variable domain, in which reference TRBV7-2 and TRBJ1-5 provide the parts outside the CDR3, is GAGVSQSPSNKVTEKGKDVELRCDPISGHTALYWYRQSLGQGLEFLIYFQGNSAPDKSGLPSDRFSAERTGGSVSTLTIQRTQQEDSAVYLCASSLSSVEGNQPQHFGDGTRLSIL.